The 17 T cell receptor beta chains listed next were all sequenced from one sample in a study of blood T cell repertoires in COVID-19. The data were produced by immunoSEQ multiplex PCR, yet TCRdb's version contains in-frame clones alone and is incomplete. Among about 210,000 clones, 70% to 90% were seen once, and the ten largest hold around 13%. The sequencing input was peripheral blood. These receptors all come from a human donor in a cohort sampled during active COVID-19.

The CDR3 reads CASSYLAGGPGELFF. The CDR3 nucleotides are TGTGCCAGCAGCTACCTGGCGGGAGGCCCCGGGGAGCTGTTTTTT. The chain couples TRBV28 to TRBJ2-2, with 8 bases identical to TRBD2. The CDR3 length is 15 residues. With 6 bases clipped from V and 6 bases from J, the junction kept 9 bases outside the gene matches. Germline V lookup: CDR1 MDHEN, CDR2 SYDVKM.

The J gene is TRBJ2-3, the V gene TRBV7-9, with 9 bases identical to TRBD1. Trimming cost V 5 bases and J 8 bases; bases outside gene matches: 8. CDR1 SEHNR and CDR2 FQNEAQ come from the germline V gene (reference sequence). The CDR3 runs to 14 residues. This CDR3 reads CASSLTGGSATQYF. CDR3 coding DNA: TGTGCCAGCAGCCTGACAGGGGGATCAGCTACGCAGTATTTT.

The CDR3 region is CASSPRDRQNSGANVLTF. The DNA for the CDR3 is TGTGCCAGCAGCCCTCGGGACAGGCAGAACTCTGGGGCCAACGTCCTGACTTTC. V gene TRBV7-3 combines with J gene TRBJ2-6, with TRBD1 identical over 8 bases. Germline CDR1 reads SGHTA; CDR2 reads FQGTGA. Trimming cost V 5 bases and J 0 bases; bases outside gene matches: 9. The CDR3 runs to 18 residues.

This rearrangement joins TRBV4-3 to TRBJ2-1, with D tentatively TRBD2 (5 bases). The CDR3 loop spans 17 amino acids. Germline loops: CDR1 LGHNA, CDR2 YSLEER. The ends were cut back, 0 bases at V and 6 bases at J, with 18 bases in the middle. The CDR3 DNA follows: TGCGCCAGCAGCCAAGAGCGGGTCGGCAGGTGGGGCAATGAGCAGTTCTTC. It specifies CASSQERVGRWGNEQFF.

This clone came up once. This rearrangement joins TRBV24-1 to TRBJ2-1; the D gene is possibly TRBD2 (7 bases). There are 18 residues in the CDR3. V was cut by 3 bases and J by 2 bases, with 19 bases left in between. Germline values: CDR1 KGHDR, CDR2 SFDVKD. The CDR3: CATSDPRGAGSTYNEQFF. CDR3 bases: TGTGCCACCAGTGATCCCCGGGGGGCGGGCAGCACCTACAATGAGCAGTTCTTC.

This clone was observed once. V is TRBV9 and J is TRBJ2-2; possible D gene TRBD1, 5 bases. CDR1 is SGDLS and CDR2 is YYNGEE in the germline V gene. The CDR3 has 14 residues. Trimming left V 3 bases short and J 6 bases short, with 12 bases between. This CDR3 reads CASSAPLGAGELFF. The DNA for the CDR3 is TGTGCCAGCAGCGCCCCCCTAGGGGCCGGGGAGCTGTTTTTT. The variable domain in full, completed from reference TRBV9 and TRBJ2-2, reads DSGVTQTPKHLITATGQRVTLRCSPRSGDLSVYWYQQSLDQGLQFLIQYYNGEERAKGNILERFSAQQFPDLHSELNLSSLELGDSALYFCASSAPLGAGELFFGEGSRLTVL.

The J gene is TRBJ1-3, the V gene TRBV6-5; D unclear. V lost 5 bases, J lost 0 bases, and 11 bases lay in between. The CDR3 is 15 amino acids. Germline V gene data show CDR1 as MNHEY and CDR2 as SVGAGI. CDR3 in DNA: TGTGCCAGCAGTACGTTGCCTAGCTCTGGAAACACCATATATTTT. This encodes CASSTLPSSGNTIYF.

DNA of the CDR3: TGTGCCTGGAACAGGGGGGGAGAAGAGACCCAGTACTTC. Encoded protein: CAWNRGGEETQYF. V and J are TRBV30 and TRBJ2-5, with D perhaps matching TRBD1 (8 bases). CDR1 and CDR2 from the germline V gene are GTSNPN and SVGIG (reference sequence). The CDR3 has 13 residues. The V end lost 4 bases, the J end lost 3 bases, and 12 bases lay between the germline ends.

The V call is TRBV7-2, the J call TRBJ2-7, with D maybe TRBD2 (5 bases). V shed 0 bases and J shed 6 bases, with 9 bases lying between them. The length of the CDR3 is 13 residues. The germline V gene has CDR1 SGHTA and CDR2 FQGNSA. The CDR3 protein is CASSLAGEGEQYF. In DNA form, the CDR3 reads TGTGCCAGCAGCTTAGCGGGAGAGGGCGAGCAGTACTTC.

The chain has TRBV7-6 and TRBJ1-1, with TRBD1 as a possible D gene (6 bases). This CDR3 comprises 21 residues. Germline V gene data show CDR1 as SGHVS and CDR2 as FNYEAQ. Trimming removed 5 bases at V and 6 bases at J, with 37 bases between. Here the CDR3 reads CASSPDRRSYRTEWMGAEAFF. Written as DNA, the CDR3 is TGTGCCAGCAGCCCCGATCGCCGTAGTTACCGGACAGAGTGGATGGGCGCTGAAGCTTTCTTT.

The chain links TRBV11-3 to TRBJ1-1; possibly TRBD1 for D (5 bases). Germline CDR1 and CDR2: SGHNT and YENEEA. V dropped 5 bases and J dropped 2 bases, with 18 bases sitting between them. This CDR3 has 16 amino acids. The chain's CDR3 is CASSEGRGKGNTEAFF. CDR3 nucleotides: TGTGCCAGCAGCGAAGGGAGGGGAAAAGGCAACACTGAAGCTTTCTTT.

As DNA, the CDR3 is TGCGCCAGCAGCTTGGACGGGACAGCAAATCAGCCCCAGCATTTT. It is translated as CASSLDGTANQPQHF. The rearrangement uses TRBV5-1 and TRBJ1-5, with TRBD1 matching 7 bases. CDR3 length: 15 amino acids. The V gene's germline CDR1 is SGHRS and CDR2 YFSETQ. V gave up 0 bases and J gave up 4 bases; unmatched junction bases: 4.

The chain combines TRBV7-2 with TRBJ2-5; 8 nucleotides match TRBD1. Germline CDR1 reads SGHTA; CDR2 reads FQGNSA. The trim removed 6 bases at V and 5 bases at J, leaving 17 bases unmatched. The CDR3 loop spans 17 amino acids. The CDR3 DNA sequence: TGTGCCAGCAGTTTAAGCGTATTACAGGGGGTATGGGAGACCCAGTACTTC. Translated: CASSLSVLQGVWETQYF.

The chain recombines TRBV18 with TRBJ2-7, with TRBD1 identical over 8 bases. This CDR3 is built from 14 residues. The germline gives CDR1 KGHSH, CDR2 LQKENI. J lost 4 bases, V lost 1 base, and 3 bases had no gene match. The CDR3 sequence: CASSPRTGRYEQYF. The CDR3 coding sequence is TGTGCCAGCTCACCACGGACAGGGAGGTACGAGCAGTACTTC.

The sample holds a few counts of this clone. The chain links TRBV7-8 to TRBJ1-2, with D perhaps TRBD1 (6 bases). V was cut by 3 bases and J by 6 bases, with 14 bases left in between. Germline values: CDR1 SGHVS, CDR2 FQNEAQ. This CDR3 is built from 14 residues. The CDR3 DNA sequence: TGTGCCAGCAGCTTGCGGGGGCGGATTGATGGCTACACCTTC. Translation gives CASSLRGRIDGYTF.

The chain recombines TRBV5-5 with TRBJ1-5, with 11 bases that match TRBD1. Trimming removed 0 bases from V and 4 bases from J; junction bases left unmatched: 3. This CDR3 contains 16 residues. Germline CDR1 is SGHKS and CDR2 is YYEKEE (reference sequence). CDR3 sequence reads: CASSLGGQGVNQPQHF. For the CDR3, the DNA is TGTGCCAGCAGCTTGGGGGGACAGGGGGTTAATCAGCCCCAGCATTTT.

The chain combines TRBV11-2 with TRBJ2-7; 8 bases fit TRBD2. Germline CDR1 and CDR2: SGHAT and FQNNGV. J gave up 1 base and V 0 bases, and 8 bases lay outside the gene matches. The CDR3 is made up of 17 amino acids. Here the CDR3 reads CASSLDHLAGLSYEQYF. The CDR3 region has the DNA TGTGCCAGCAGCTTAGATCACCTAGCGGGCCTTTCCTACGAGCAGTACTTC.